What follows are 19 T cell receptor beta chains derived from one specimen sequenced in a study of blood T cell repertoires in COVID-19. Clones were sequenced by immunoSEQ multiplex PCR, and TCRdb holds only the in-frame ones, with some missing. The table includes about 98,000 clones, about four fifths detected once. Sequenced sample: peripheral blood. Receptors were obtained from a human donor in a cohort sampled during active COVID-19.

The chain carries TRBV7-9 and TRBJ1-4; D perhaps matches TRBD1 (6 bases). V was clipped by 5 bases and J by 6 bases, with 16 bases between them. CDR1 and CDR2 from the germline V gene are SEHNR and FQNEAQ (reference sequence). The CDR3 spans 15 residues. DNA for the CDR3: TGTGCCAGCAGCCGCCTAGGAGGGGGGGATGAAAAACTGTTTTTT. It codes for CASSRLGGGDEKLFF.

J is TRBJ1-4 and V is TRBV4-3; no firm D call. The CDR3 has 16 amino acids. Germline V gene lookup returns CDR1 LGHNA and CDR2 YSLEER. V lost 0 bases and J 0 bases, leaving 8 bases between the germline ends. CDR3 DNA: TGCGCCAGCAGCCAAGACACGGGGACAACTAATGAAAAACTGTTTTTT. This translates into CASSQDTGTTNEKLFF.

The V call is TRBV6-5, the J call TRBJ2-3; D gene unclear. This CDR3 is 16 amino acids long. The V and J ends lost 2 bases and 1 base respectively, with 13 bases between them. Germline V gives CDR1 MNHEY, CDR2 SVGAGI. This CDR3 is CASSYDGNLGTDTQYF. For the CDR3, the DNA is TGTGCCAGCAGTTACGACGGAAATCTAGGCACAGATACGCAGTATTTT.

V is TRBV4-3 and J is TRBJ1-1, with 12 bases matching TRBD1. With V trimmed by 6 bases and J by 7 bases, 6 bases remained unmatched. CDR1 is LGHNA and CDR2 is YSLEER in the germline V gene. The CDR3 runs 14 residues. CDR3 coding DNA: TGCGCCAGCAGACCGGGACAGGGGGCTGGTGAAGCTTTCTTT. Its translation: CASRPGQGAGEAFF.

V is TRBV6-5 and J is TRBJ1-1; D unclear. CDR1 and CDR2 (germline): MNHEY, SVGAGI. This CDR3 spans 14 amino acids. V was pared by 5 bases and J by 5 bases, with 15 bases between. The CDR3 reads CASSQSTTRTEAFF. CDR3 nucleotide sequence: TGTGCCAGCAGTCAATCGACAACACGGACTGAAGCTTTCTTT.

This sequence joins TRBV11-2 and TRBJ2-3, with D tentatively TRBD2 (5 bases). CDR1 is SGHAT and CDR2 is FQNNGV in the germline V gene. V dropped 3 bases and J dropped 0 bases, with 13 bases sitting between them. The CDR3 spans 16 residues. The CDR3 bases are TGTGCCAGCAGCTTCAGGACTCCCGGGAGCACAGATACGCAGTATTTT. This gives the protein CASSFRTPGSTDTQYF. Variable domain in full (rest from reference TRBV11-2 and TRBJ2-3): EAGVAQSPRYKIIEKRQSVAFWCNPISGHATLYWYQQILGQGPKLLIQFQNNGVVDDSQLPKDRFSAERLKGVDSTLKIQPAKLEDSAVYLCASSFRTPGSTDTQYFGPGTRLTVL.

The genes are TRBV5-1 and TRBJ2-1; D gene ambiguous. The CDR3 loop spans 15 amino acids. Germline CDR1 reads SGHRS; CDR2 reads YFSETQ. Between the trimmed V and J ends, which lost 0 bases and 0 bases, there was a span of 7 bases. CDR3 nucleotides: TGCGCCAGCAGCTTGGACAGACCCTCCTACAATGAGCAGTTCTTC. Its protein product is CASSLDRPSYNEQFF. The whole variable domain, remainder taken from reference TRBV5-1 and TRBJ2-1, is KAGVTQTPRYLIKTRGQQVTLSCSPISGHRSVSWYQQTPGQGLQFLFEYFSETQRNKGNFPGRFSGRQFSNSRSEMNVSTLELGDSALYLCASSLDRPSYNEQFFGPGTRLTVL.

This rearrangement joins TRBV10-2 to TRBJ1-3, with a possible D match to TRBD1 (6 bases). Germline loops: CDR1 WSHSY, CDR2 SAAADI. V dropped 6 bases and J dropped 2 bases, with 14 bases sitting between them. The CDR3 is 15 residues long. CDR3 DNA: TGCGCCAGCAGATCCTCAGGGGAAGCTGGAAACACCATATATTTT. It specifies CASRSSGEAGNTIYF.

This clone appeared a single time. V gene TRBV6-5 combines with J gene TRBJ2-5; TRBD2 might be the D (5 bases). The germline CDR1 and CDR2 sequences are MNHEY and SVGAGI. The V end was cut by 10 bases, the J end by 5 bases, with 14 bases between. This CDR3 spans 12 amino acids. CDR3 nucleotides: TGTGCCATAGGCGGGCAGAGGGAGACCCAGTACTTC. This sequence encodes CAIGGQRETQYF.

The chain is built from TRBV25-1 and TRBJ2-7; possibly TRBD1 for D (6 bases). The CDR3 covers 17 residues. V lost 5 bases and J lost 4, with 24 bases in between. Germline CDR1 MGHDK, CDR2 SYGVNS. The CDR3 loop is CASSPEKPGHRPYEQYF. The CDR3 bases are TGTGCCAGCAGTCCAGAGAAACCGGGACACAGACCTTACGAGCAGTACTTC.

The chain couples TRBV4-3 to TRBJ1-4; D call uncertain. V lost 4 bases to trimming and J lost 7 bases, with 19 bases between them. Germline CDR1 reads LGHNA; CDR2 reads YSLEER. This CDR3 comprises 16 residues. The CDR3 loop reads CASSLNRPSAGEKLFF. CDR3 DNA: TGCGCCAGCAGCCTAAATCGGCCTTCGGCGGGTGAAAAACTGTTTTTT.

The gene calls are TRBV11-3 and TRBJ2-3; possible D gene TRBD1, 6 bases. The germline V and J ends were trimmed by 8 bases and 1 base, with 10 bases remaining between them. Germline loops: CDR1 SGHNT, CDR2 YENEEA. The CDR3 is 13 residues long. In DNA form, the CDR3 reads TGTGCCAGCTCACGGACAGGCACAGATACGCAGTATTTT. Residues: CASSRTGTDTQYF.

The rearrangement joins TRBV24-1 to TRBJ1-1, with D uncertain. The CDR3 contains 13 residues. V was cut by 5 bases and J by 5 bases, with 11 bases left in between. The germline V gene has CDR1 KGHDR and CDR2 SFDVKD. CDR3 DNA: TGTGCCACCAGTGGGCGAGGAATGACTGAAGCTTTCTTT. Amino acids: CATSGRGMTEAFF.

This chain links TRBV19 with TRBJ1-5, with D tentatively TRBD1 (5 bases). Germline V gene sequence: CDR1 LNHDA, CDR2 SQIVND (reference sequence). The V gene lost 3 bases and the J gene lost 6 bases, with 9 bases spanning the gap. The CDR3 runs to 13 residues. The CDR3 nucleotides are TGTGCCAGTAGTATTGGGGGGAGTCAGCCCCAGCATTTT. It codes for CASSIGGSQPQHF.

The chain links TRBV6-6 to TRBJ1-1; TRBD1 is a possible D gene (5 bases). This CDR3 contains 14 residues. Deletions cut 7 bases from V and 0 bases from J, with 12 bases between. Germline assignment: CDR1 MNHNY and CDR2 SVGAGI (reference sequence). CDR3: CASTPTGLNTEAFF. CDR3 DNA sequence: TGTGCCAGCACCCCAACAGGATTGAACACTGAAGCTTTCTTT.

V and J are TRBV15 and TRBJ1-1, with D possibly being TRBD1 (5 bases). V shed 5 bases and J shed 4 bases, with 14 bases lying between them. This CDR3 has 14 amino acids. Germline V gives CDR1 LNHNV, CDR2 YYDKDF (reference sequence). CDR3 residues: CATSPQPQGTEAFF. The DNA of the CDR3 is TGTGCCACCAGCCCGCAACCCCAGGGCACTGAAGCTTTCTTT.

Of note for this clone: This is likely a read error, given that the CDR3 carries no conserved phenylalanine or tryptophan at its end. The DNA is omitted, as the CDR3 cannot be located on it reliably, and the CDR3 follows TCRdb's listing. The V call is TRBV3-1 (or the pseudogene TRBV3-2), the J call TRBJ1-1; the D segment call TRBD1 is taken from the table without a DNA check. From its first to its last residue, the CDR3 has 11 amino acids. CDR1 and CDR2 (germline): LGHDT, YNNKEL (reference sequence). The CDR3 loop reads CASSRKEDRGV.

The chain recombines TRBV5-1 with TRBJ2-2, with 7 bases aligning to TRBD2. Per germline, CDR1 SGHRS and CDR2 YFSETQ. This CDR3 has 16 residues. Trimming at V came to 8 bases and at J to 2 bases, leaving 12 bases not matched to a gene. CDR3 sequence: CASNLGLAGNTGELFF. Written as DNA, the CDR3 is TGCGCCAGTAACCTAGGCTTAGCGGGTAACACCGGGGAGCTGTTTTTT.

Only one count was recorded for this clone. The V and J genes are TRBV9 and TRBJ1-2; 7 bases fit TRBD1. In germline, CDR1 is SGDLS, CDR2 YYNGEE. The CDR3 is made up of 13 amino acids. V lost 3 bases, J lost 2 bases, and 1 base stayed unmatched. DNA of the CDR3: TGTGCCAGCAGCGCGACAGGGAACTATGGCTACACCTTC. Residues: CASSATGNYGYTF. The full variable domain, in which reference TRBV9 and TRBJ1-2 provide the parts outside the CDR3, is DSGVTQTPKHLITATGQRVTLRCSPRSGDLSVYWYQQSLDQGLQFLIQYYNGEERAKGNILERFSAQQFPDLHSELNLSSLELGDSALYFCASSATGNYGYTFGSGTRLTVV.